Listed below are T cell receptor beta chains from one sample, sequenced in a study of a mutant IDH1 vaccine in newly diagnosed glioma. Method: immunoSEQ multiplex PCR; TCRdb's copy keeps in-frame clones and lacks some. The data show approximately 11,000 clones, around 85% seen once. Their target antigens are unknown. The sequencing here drew on PBMCs, taken from a glioma patient whose treatment included an IDH1 peptide vaccine. These TCRs come from a man aged 30-40 years with glioma. Both conserved end residues are part of each CDR3. The order of the fields is clone size, D gene, J gene, V gene, CDR3 protein. D genes are given only for firm matches. Not every row has a clone size; where given, it reads once, few, many or a size class.

size: few
D: TRBD1
J: TRBJ1-2
V: TRBV4-1
CDR3: CASGTGVLDGYTF

size: -
D: TRBD2
J: TRBJ2-6
V: TRBV19
CDR3: CASSIDELAGPSGANVLTF

size: -
D: TRBD1
J: TRBJ2-2
V: TRBV11-2
CDR3: CASSSIQGAAGELFF

size: -
D: TRBD1
J: TRBJ1-3
V: TRBV6-1
CDR3: CASSETGRNTIYF

size: -
D: -
J: TRBJ1-2
V: TRBV19
CDR3: CASSIDGWGPSNYGYTF

size: -
D: TRBD1
J: TRBJ1-2
V: TRBV7-6
CDR3: CASSLSGQGAGGYTF

size: -
D: -
J: TRBJ1-2
V: TRBV18
CDR3: CASSPGGPNYGYTF

size: -
D: TRBD2
J: TRBJ2-1
V: TRBV7-6
CDR3: CASSYETSGRASYNEQFF

size: -
D: -
J: TRBJ1-1
V: TRBV10-2
CDR3: CASSEPNSGVAEAFF

size: -
D: -
J: TRBJ1-2
V: TRBV10-3
CDR3: CAISETQGSGYGYTF

size: -
D: TRBD1
J: TRBJ2-5
V: TRBV5-4
CDR3: CASSWRDRGETQYF

size: once
D: -
J: TRBJ2-2
V: TRBV5-1
CDR3: CASSSTGLGELFF

size: -
D: TRBD1
J: TRBJ1-2
V: TRBV14
CDR3: CASSQRDSRGYTF

size: -
D: -
J: TRBJ1-1
V: TRBV7-9
CDR3: CASSLAQGMYTEAFF

size: once
D: TRBD2
J: TRBJ2-2
V: TRBV18
CDR3: CASSPPSGSTGELFF

size: -
D: TRBD1
J: TRBJ2-7
V: TRBV7-8
CDR3: CASSLGRTGSGEQYF

size: -
D: TRBD2
J: TRBJ2-2
V: TRBV5-1
CDR3: CASSLTSGANTGELFF

size: once
D: TRBD1
J: TRBJ2-7
V: TRBV27
CDR3: CASSRYRGAYEQYF

size: -
D: -
J: TRBJ2-3
V: TRBV7-2
CDR3: CASSLGGADTQYF

size: -
D: -
J: TRBJ1-2
V: TRBV6-5
CDR3: CASSQGGDGYTF

size: -
D: -
J: TRBJ1-6
V: TRBV5-1
CDR3: CASSLGLHNSPLHF

size: few
D: -
J: TRBJ1-1
V: TRBV19
CDR3: CASSIGAREAFF

size: -
D: TRBD1
J: TRBJ1-1
V: TRBV6-1
CDR3: CASTRTGLTEAFF

size: -
D: -
J: TRBJ2-5
V: TRBV5-7
CDR3: CASIPTGETQYF

size: -
D: -
J: TRBJ2-7
V: TRBV7-6
CDR3: CASSLTATGEYEQYF

size: -
D: TRBD2
J: TRBJ2-7
V: TRBV20-1
CDR3: CSLAGRYEQYF

size: -
D: TRBD1
J: TRBJ1-2
V: TRBV25-1
CDR3: CASSEYFDPTGDYGYTF

size: -
D: TRBD2
J: TRBJ2-1
V: TRBV5-6
CDR3: CASSLPSGLHEQFF

size: few
D: -
J: TRBJ1-6
V: TRBV6-1
CDR3: CASSEAEPLHF

size: few
D: -
J: TRBJ2-5
V: TRBV2
CDR3: CASTASGYSYF

size: -
D: -
J: TRBJ2-6
V: TRBV5-1
CDR3: CASSLRQSLSGANVLTF

size: -
D: -
J: TRBJ2-7
V: TRBV7-2
CDR3: CASSSKTPSYEQYF

size: -
D: -
J: TRBJ2-6
V: TRBV18
CDR3: CASSPQDSRVPSGANVLTF

size: -
D: TRBD1
J: TRBJ2-7
V: TRBV19
CDR3: CASSIGGWTGAYEQYF

size: -
D: -
J: TRBJ2-5
V: TRBV18
CDR3: CASSPGTLETQYF

size: -
D: -
J: TRBJ2-2
V: TRBV19
CDR3: CASILRFNTGELFF

size: -
D: TRBD2
J: TRBJ2-7
V: TRBV5-1
CDR3: CASSALTSGRPDEQYF

size: -
D: TRBD2
J: TRBJ2-1
V: TRBV29-1
CDR3: CSVGPRVAAGGRRGNEQFF